This T cell receptor (beta chain) was identified in a study of shared clonotypes between healthy human individuals. General study points: Sorted-subset sequencing was shown by rarefaction to be incomplete despite large depth. With a few donors compared, 5% to 5.5% of naive CD4 clonotypes were shared. Having only a few donors restricted how much genetic and exposure-history diversity was captured.

V was pared by 4 bases and J by 7 bases, with 18 bases between. In germline, CDR1 is SGHKS, CDR2 YYEKEE (reference sequence). CDR3 size: 15 residues. Of note for this clone: Its antigen is unidentified.

The method was immunoSEQ multiplex PCR; TCRdb's version includes in-frame clones alone and lacks a portion of them. Of about 550,000 clones in the sample, around 95% were seen once. CD45RO-negative cells were positively selected for CCR7, leaving out terminally differentiated effector memory CD45RA+ cells. The donor cohort consisted entirely of Caucasian adults residing in Nashville, Tennessee. The source is a woman in her 30s in good health. This sequence joins TRBV5-5 and TRBJ1-5; D possibly corresponds to TRBD1 (6 bases). The sequenced sample was naive CD8+ T cells sorted from blood. The CDR3 spells CASSPRPGHSQPQHF. CDR3 nucleotides: TGTGCCAGCAGCCCAAGGCCGGGACACTCCCAGCCCCAGCATTTT.